This T cell receptor (beta chain) was found in a study of cytomegalovirus exposure and HLA in healthy donors. PCR primers comprised 60 Vbeta and 13 Jbeta primers. TCRdb's copy holds only in-frame clones and misses some; the assay was immunoSEQ multiplex PCR. The sample has 70,000 to 100,000 clones, just under 70% seen once. The CDR3 is 13 residues long. This rearrangement joins TRBV21-1 to TRBJ2-3; TRBD1 was called by the table and not checked on the DNA. TRBV21-1 is noted as a pseudogene. The TCR sequence derives from a man aged 50 to 59 in good health and CMV-seronegative. The sequenced material came from PBMCs. The CDR3 protein is CASSATGDRTQYF. The CDR3, as DNA: TGTGCCAGCAGCGCTACGGGTGACAGAACGCAGTATTTT.